The 12 T cell receptor delta chains in this list originate from one sample, sequenced in a study of γδ T cells in repeated Plasmodium falciparum infection. Vgamma9/Vdelta2+ and Vdelta2-negative gammadelta T cells were flow-sorted from PBMC for bulk sequencing. TCRdb re-called the multiplex PCR reads with CATT. The data contain under 50,000 delta-chain clones, around 1.6% of them singletons. Sequencing was carried out using gamma-delta T cells from blood. The receptors were gathered from a pool of human donors (malaria-infected and uninfected, not separated).

A word on this clone: The TCRdb record carries a much larger clone's protein, which differs from this DNA's translation at residue 16; a read error is the likely cause, and the protein listed here is the DNA translation. The chain combines TRDV1 with TRDJ1, with TRDD3 matching 11 bases. The germline CDR1 and CDR2 sequences are TSWWSYY and QGS. The CDR3 is 21 residues long. Unmatched junction bases numbered 18, after V lost 0 bases and J lost 3 bases. The CDR3, as DNA: TGTGCTCTTGGGGAACTAGATCTTACGAAGTACTGGGGGATATGCGCCGATAAACTCATCTTT. Amino acids: CALGELDLTKYWGICADKLIF.

Regarding this clone: The TCRdb protein comes from a much larger clone and disagrees with this DNA's translation at residue 3, likely due to a read error; the protein given here is derived from the DNA. The rearrangement links TRDV2 to TRDJ1, with 10 bases matching TRDD3. The J gene is not listed in TCRdb, so it was assigned here from a DNA match to germline. Losses at the gene ends were 8 bases for V and 0 bases for J; bases not matched to a gene: 26. The CDR3 consists of 21 residues. Germline V gene data show CDR1 as GEAIGNYY and CDR2 as EKD. The CDR3 nucleotides are TGTGCCTATGTGAGGTTACCGGAACACAAGGGGGATACGGGGTACACCGATAAACTCATCTTT. Translated: CAYVRLPEHKGDTGYTDKLIF.

This clone was seen at least ten times. V usage is TRDV1 and J usage is TRDJ1; 13 positions agree with TRDD3. The CDR3 totals 18 residues. The junction had 21 bases not matched to a gene; V was cut back by 9 bases and J by 8 bases. The V gene's germline CDR1 is TSWWSYY and CDR2 QGS. CDR3 DNA: TGTGCTCTCGGAATTTTCCGTCCTAGTACTGGGGGATACGTGAAACTCATCTTT. Translating gives CALGIFRPSTGGYVKLIF.

This clone was picked up a small number of times. TCRdb has a much larger clone's protein, which differs at residue 4 from the translation of this DNA, likely because of a read error; what is shown is the protein translated from the DNA. The gene calls are TRDV3 and TRDJ1; maybe TRDD3 (6 bases). The V gene lost 4 bases and the J gene lost 0 bases, with 21 bases spanning the gap. From germline, CDR1 is TVYSNPD and CDR2 GDNSRS (reference sequence). The CDR3 is 16 amino acids. This CDR3 reads CASCFVSTGYTDKLIF. The CDR3 DNA sequence: TGTGCCTCCTGCTTTGTCTCTACTGGGTACACCGATAAACTCATCTTT.

Concerning this clone itself: TCRdb shows a much larger clone's protein in place of this DNA's translation, and the two differ at residue 5, likely through a read error; the protein shown is translated from the DNA. The chain combines TRDV1 with TRDJ1, with 7 bases aligning to TRDD3. TCRdb supplies no J gene; here it was assigned by aligning the nucleotide sequence to germline. V trimming: 5 bases; J trimming: 0 bases; junction bases outside the gene matches: 6. The CDR3 loop spans 15 amino acids. Germline CDR1 is TSWWSYY and CDR2 is QGS. The CDR3 here is CALGQRGIHTDKLIF. Written as DNA, the CDR3 is TGTGCTCTTGGGCAACGAGGGATACACACCGATAAACTCATCTTT.

This clone came up a few times. The genes are TRDV1 and TRDJ1; TRDD3 aligns across 8 bases. As TCRdb names no J gene, one was assigned here on the basis of a DNA match to germline. Germline V gives CDR1 TSWWSYY, CDR2 QGS. This CDR3 contains 20 residues. V lost 11 bases to trimming and J lost 2 bases; unmatched junction nucleotides: 28. CDR3 region: CALWGSTFPVLLGDTDKLIF. The CDR3 region has the DNA TGTGCTTTGTGGGGCTCGACTTTCCCCGTACTGTTGGGGGATACCGATAAACTCATCTTT.

The table lists this clone with many counts. The TCRdb protein, from a much larger clone, departs from this DNA's translation at residue 19, likely by read error; the protein shown derives from the DNA. The rearrangement joins TRDV2 to TRDJ1, with 13 bases matching TRDD3. CDR3 length: 22 amino acids. Germline V gene lookup returns CDR1 GEAIGNYY and CDR2 EKD. CDR3 region: CACDPPLKISTGGYGDTDRLIF. For the CDR3, the DNA is TGTGCCTGTGACCCCCCCCTAAAAATCTCAACTGGGGGATACGGGGACACCGATAGACTCATCTTT.

This clone showed up just a few times. A far larger clone is a single base away, which makes a read error likely. The chain uses TRDV2 and TRDJ1; D possibly matches TRDD1 or TRDD3 (5 bases each). TCRdb is silent on the J gene; assignment here came from matching the DNA to germline. Germline loops: CDR1 GEAIGNYY, CDR2 EKD. The V gene lost 4 bases and the J gene lost 5 bases, with 19 bases spanning the gap. The CDR3 is made up of 15 amino acids. CDR3 in amino acids: CACESGEISTDKLIF. The CDR3 coding sequence is TGTGCCTGTGAGTCCGGGGAAATTTCCACAGATAAACTCATCTTT.

In regard to this clone: A read error likely explains why the TCRdb protein, taken from a much larger clone, differs from this DNA's translation at residue 16; the protein shown is translated from the DNA. The chain couples TRDV1 to TRDJ1, with D possibly being TRDD2 or TRDD3 (5 bases each). TCRdb lists no J gene, so it was determined here by aligning the DNA to germline. This CDR3 comprises 21 residues. CDR1 is TSWWSYY, CDR2 QGS, per germline. The V and J ends lost 3 bases and 8 bases respectively, with 37 bases between them. The CDR3 DNA reads as TGTGCTCTTGGGGAGCTTAAAACACCCCTCCTAGCCCCTCCTGGGAGCCTAAAACTCATCTTT. This sequence encodes CALGELKTPLLAPPGSLKLIF.

Worth noting for this clone: A read error is likely here: a far larger clone is one base away. At the DNA level, this CDR3 is encoded by other sequences in the same sample as well. The V gene call is TRDV1, and the J gene call is absent; TRDD3 is taken as the D call from the table, unchecked against the DNA. CDR1 and CDR2 from the germline V gene are TSWWSYY and QGS. The CDR3 covers 19 residues. The CDR3 sequence: CALGHTSSWVVLYTDKLIF. In DNA form, the CDR3 reads TGTGCTCTTGGGCATACTTCAAGCTGGGTGGTTCTGTACACCGATAAGCTCATCTTT.

As for this clone: This DNA's translation differs at residue 4 from TCRdb's protein, which comes from a much larger clone; a read error is likely, and the protein shown is translated from the DNA. The rearrangement uses TRDV1 and TRDJ1, with a possible D match to TRDD2 (7 bases). The germline V gene encodes CDR1 TSWWSYY and CDR2 QGS. The CDR3 runs 21 residues. The CDR3 loop is CALREVFLPSTLGINSDKLIF. Here the CDR3 DNA reads TGTGCTCTTAGGGAGGTATTCCTACCCTCAACGCTGGGGATCAATAGCGATAAACTCATCTTT.

This clone was found a few times. TCRdb lists the protein of a much larger clone for this DNA, which differs at residue 3, so this is likely a read error; the protein given here is translated from the DNA itself. This sequence joins TRDV1 and TRDJ1; 8 positions agree with TRDD3. No J gene was available from TCRdb, and it was assigned here by a germline match of the DNA. The germline V gene has CDR1 TSWWSYY and CDR2 QGS. CDR3 length: 20 amino acids. As DNA, the CDR3 is TGTGCTCCTGGGGAACCCAGCCCTCCCAAATACTGGGGGCTCACCGATAAACTCATCTTT. This sequence encodes CAPGEPSPPKYWGLTDKLIF.